The 32 T cell receptor beta chains below all came from one sample that was sequenced in a study of blood T cell repertoires in COVID-19. Sequencing was performed with immunoSEQ multiplex PCR; in TCRdb, only in-frame clones are kept and a portion is missing. The sample shows roughly 290,000 clones, roughly 89% of them seen only once. The specimen was PBMCs or T cells enriched from blood (not recorded which). These receptors came from a woman in her thirties or forties who had recovered from COVID-19.

The chain links TRBV28 to TRBJ2-3, with TRBD1 matching 7 bases. The CDR3 spans 15 residues. J lost 0 bases, V lost 5 bases, and 5 bases had no gene match. Germline V gives CDR1 MDHEN, CDR2 SYDVKM. CDR3 bases: TGTGCCAGCAGTGGGGACAGTACTAGCACAGATACGCAGTATTTT. Translating gives CASSGDSTSTDTQYF.

V gene TRBV6-5 combines with J gene TRBJ1-5; a weak D match, TRBD1 (6 bases). The germline V gene has CDR1 MNHEY and CDR2 SVGAGI. CDR3 length equals 14 residues. The ends were cut back, 4 bases at V and 4 bases at J, with 11 bases in the middle. The CDR3 spells CASSSTGPNQPQHF. CDR3 coding DNA: TGTGCCAGCAGTTCGACAGGTCCAAATCAGCCCCAGCATTTT.

This clone was found once. V gene TRBV18 combines with J gene TRBJ2-7; 8 nucleotides line up with TRBD2. This CDR3 comprises 14 residues. After removal of 3 bases from V and 10 bases from J, the junction contained 11 bases not matched to a gene. In germline, CDR1 is KGHSH, CDR2 LQKENI. CDR3 in DNA: TGTGCCAGCTCACCGGTAAGCGGGAGTACGGAACAGTACTTC. Translated, it gives CASSPVSGSTEQYF.

This sequence joins TRBV4-3 and TRBJ1-5; perhaps TRBD1 as D (6 bases). The CDR3 has 15 amino acids. The ends were cut back, 2 bases at V and 7 bases at J, with 15 bases in the middle. Per germline, CDR1 LGHNA and CDR2 YSLEER. The CDR3 nucleotides read TGCGCCAGCAGCCAATCTCCAGGGGCAGGGCAGCCCCAGCATTTT. It translates to CASSQSPGAGQPQHF.

The chain combines TRBV5-1 with TRBJ2-5, with 11 bases aligning to TRBD2. With 1 base clipped from V and 1 base from J, the junction kept 0 bases outside the gene matches. The CDR3 spans 15 residues. Germline CDR1 SGHRS, CDR2 YFSETQ. Here the CDR3 DNA reads TGCGCCAGCAGCTTGACTAGCGGGAGCCAAGAGACCCAGTACTTC. It encodes CASSLTSGSQETQYF.

This clone was detected only a few times. V gene TRBV7-9 combines with J gene TRBJ2-1, with a weak D call TRBD1 (7 bases). In germline, CDR1 is SEHNR, CDR2 FQNEAQ (reference sequence). The CDR3 has 16 amino acids. The ends were cut back, 2 bases at V and 6 bases at J, with 17 bases in the middle. In DNA, the CDR3 is TGTGCCAGCAGCTTAACAGGGGCTAGCGAGGGCAATGAGCAGTTCTTC. Translated, it gives CASSLTGASEGNEQFF.

The chain joins TRBV12-3 or TRBV12-4 to TRBJ2-3; 8 positions match TRBD1. V was pared by 9 bases and J by 5 bases, with 7 bases of the junction left unmatched. CDR3 length equals 13 residues. The CDR3 coding sequence is TGTGCCAGTTGTTCAGGGGGCGAAGATACGCAGTATTTT. Its protein is CASCSGGEDTQYF.

The CDR3: CASSFVFTGELFF. CDR3 DNA sequence: TGTGCCAGCAGCTTTGTATTTACCGGGGAGCTGTTTTTT. The rearrangement joins TRBV7-2 to TRBJ2-2; D unclear. The germline gives CDR1 SGHTA, CDR2 FQGNSA. Trimming shortened V by 3 bases and J by 5 bases, and 7 bases separated the two germline ends. The CDR3 extends over 13 amino acids. The full variable domain, completed using reference TRBV7-2 and TRBJ2-2, is GAGVSQSPSNKVTEKGKDVELRCDPISGHTALYWYRQSLGQGLEFLIYFQGNSAPDKSGLPSDRFSAERTGGSVSTLTIQRTQQEDSAVYLCASSFVFTGELFFGEGSRLTVL.

The chain combines TRBV28 with TRBJ2-7, with 11 nucleotides matching TRBD2. Germline CDR1 and CDR2: MDHEN and SYDVKM. The CDR3 runs to 15 residues. With V trimmed by 2 bases and J by 1 base, 1 base remained unmatched. This chain's CDR3 is CASSLASGGSYEQYF. In nucleotides, the CDR3 is TGTGCCAGCAGTTTAGCTAGCGGGGGGTCCTACGAGCAGTACTTC.

This clone has only a few counts. The chain employs TRBV10-3 and TRBJ2-7; no clear D. Trimming removed 4 bases at V and 3 bases at J, with 16 bases between. Looked up from germline, CDR1 is ENHRY and CDR2 is SYGVKD. CDR3 length: 15 amino acids. The CDR3 coding sequence is TGTGCCATCAGTGTTACCACGCAAGGAGACTACGAGCAGTACTTC. It translates to CAISVTTQGDYEQYF.

This clone was seen only once. The J gene is TRBJ1-6, the V gene TRBV2; 10 bases agree with TRBD1. CDR3 size: 14 residues. After removal of 5 bases from V and 10 bases from J, the junction contained 5 bases not matched to a gene. Per germline, CDR1 SNHLY and CDR2 FYNNEI. The CDR3 nucleotides are TGTGCCAGCAGTCCCCGGGACAGGGGATCACCCCTCCACTTT. This sequence encodes CASSPRDRGSPLHF.

The chain joins TRBV3-1 (or the pseudogene TRBV3-2) to TRBJ1-3; D may be TRBD1 (6 bases). Germline-derived CDR1 and CDR2 are LGHDT and YNNKEL (reference sequence). This CDR3 contains 15 residues. V was clipped by 7 bases and J by 3 bases, with 16 bases between them. The CDR3 is CASTPWGLGGNTIYF. CDR3 coding DNA: TGTGCCAGCACCCCGTGGGGGCTGGGTGGAAACACCATATATTTT.

The chain recombines TRBV6-2 or TRBV6-3 with TRBJ2-1; D may be TRBD2 (5 bases). CDR1 and CDR2 from the germline V gene are MNHEY and SVGEGT. The CDR3 extends over 15 amino acids. Trimming took 5 bases from V and 2 from J, leaving 13 bases between them. The CDR3 DNA is TGTGCCAGCAGTCGCCCGGGGAGTACCTACAATGAGCAGTTCTTC. It translates to CASSRPGSTYNEQFF.

V gene TRBV30 combines with J gene TRBJ2-7, with D possibly being TRBD2 (5 bases). The CDR3 is 12 residues long. Trimming pared 8 bases from V and 3 bases from J, leaving 14 bases between. CDR1 is GTSNPN, CDR2 SVGIG, per germline (reference sequence). The CDR3 sequence is CAGSRGDYEQYF. The CDR3 DNA reads as TGTGCCGGGTCCCGGGGAGACTACGAGCAGTACTTC.

The chain carries TRBV5-1 and TRBJ2-5, with TRBD1 matching 7 bases. Germline assignment: CDR1 SGHRS and CDR2 YFSETQ. This CDR3 spans 15 amino acids. With V trimmed by 0 bases and J by 0 bases, 2 bases remained unmatched. The CDR3 DNA reads as TGCGCCAGCAGCTTGGGGACAGGTTACCAAGAGACCCAGTACTTC. It encodes CASSLGTGYQETQYF.

The V and J genes are TRBV24-1 and TRBJ2-5; TRBD2 matches at 13 bases. This CDR3 comprises 18 residues. V was pared by 3 bases and J by 2 bases, with 8 bases of the junction left unmatched. Germline-derived CDR1 and CDR2 are KGHDR and SFDVKD. CDR3 amino acids: CATSDGAGTSGAQETQYF. The CDR3 DNA is TGTGCCACCAGTGATGGGGCTGGGACTAGCGGGGCGCAAGAGACCCAGTACTTC.

V and J are TRBV28 and TRBJ2-5; the match to TRBD2 covers 8 bases. Per the germline V gene, CDR1 is MDHEN and CDR2 is SYDVKM. CDR3 length: 16 residues. The J segment lost 3 bases and the V segment lost 3 bases, leaving 9 bases of the junction unmatched. The CDR3 loop reads CASSLVAGLTKETQYF. The DNA of the CDR3 is TGTGCCAGCAGTTTGGTAGCGGGACTAACTAAAGAGACCCAGTACTTC.

In this sample, this clone turned up once. The J gene is TRBJ1-5, the V gene TRBV6-5; a weak D match, TRBD1 (6 bases). Germline-derived CDR1 and CDR2 are MNHEY and SVGAGI. V was clipped by 6 bases and J by 3 bases, with 15 bases between them. CDR3 length equals 15 residues. CDR3 in amino acids: CASRKGGVDNQPQHF. The CDR3 region has the DNA TGTGCCAGCAGAAAAGGGGGGGTCGACAATCAGCCCCAGCATTTT.

This clone is a singleton in its sample. The J gene is TRBJ2-3, the V gene TRBV24-1, with 15 bases aligning to TRBD2. V was clipped by 3 bases and J by 4 bases; unmatched bases: 10. The germline CDR1 and CDR2 sequences are KGHDR and SFDVKD. The CDR3 consists of 19 residues. The CDR3 DNA reads TGTGCCACCAGTGATGGGACTGGGACTAGCGGGAGGACCGCAGATACGCAGTATTTT. Encoded protein: CATSDGTGTSGRTADTQYF.

This chain connects TRBV28 to TRBJ2-7; the D gene is possibly TRBD1 (7 bases). Germline-derived CDR1 and CDR2 are MDHEN and SYDVKM. This CDR3 has 15 amino acids. V was clipped by 5 bases and J by 6 bases, with 20 bases between them. The CDR3 DNA follows: TGTGCCAGCAGTCCCCTCAGGGGGGACTTTAGCGAGCAGTACTTC. Translated: CASSPLRGDFSEQYF.

The CDR3 nucleotides are TGTGCCAGCAGCCCACAGGGGGCGCGGGGCTACACCTTC. Protein sequence: CASSPQGARGYTF. The chain combines TRBV7-9 with TRBJ1-2, with TRBD1 matching over 9 bases. Germline values: CDR1 SEHNR, CDR2 FQNEAQ (reference sequence). V dropped 5 bases and J dropped 8; count of bases not matched to a gene: 6. The CDR3 has 13 residues.

The chain employs TRBV18 and TRBJ1-5; the match to TRBD1 covers 7 bases. The germline CDR1 and CDR2 sequences are KGHSH and LQKENI. The junction had 7 bases not matched to a gene; V was cut back by 7 bases and J by 7 bases. The CDR3 totals 13 residues. The CDR3 region is CASFDRDRQPQHF. CDR3 sequence (DNA): TGTGCCAGCTTTGACAGGGATCGACAGCCCCAGCATTTT. Drawing the rest from reference TRBV18 and TRBJ1-5, the complete variable domain is NAGVMQNPRHLVRRRGQEARLRCSPMKGHSHVYWYRQLPEEGLKFMVYLQKENIIDESGMPKERFSAEFPKEGPSILRIQQVVRGDSAAYFCASFDRDRQPQHFGDGTRLSIL.

The chain employs TRBV4-3 and TRBJ2-5; 14 bases are shared with TRBD2. The CDR3 is made up of 17 amino acids. J was trimmed by 4 bases and V by 0 bases; bases with no gene match: 4. Germline-derived CDR1 and CDR2 are LGHNA and YSLEER. The CDR3 nucleotides read TGCGCCAGCAGCCAAGAGACAGGACTAGCGGGGGGAGAGACCCAGTACTTC. Protein: CASSQETGLAGGETQYF.

This chain joins TRBV5-1 and TRBJ2-1; perhaps TRBD2 as D (6 bases). Germline assignment: CDR1 SGHRS and CDR2 YFSETQ. Trimming shortened V by 3 bases and J by 2 bases, and 12 bases separated the two germline ends. The CDR3 contains 15 residues. The CDR3 DNA is TGCGCCAGCAGCTGGGTAGCGGATACCTACAATGAGCAGTTCTTC. Translation: CASSWVADTYNEQFF.

This chain joins TRBV5-1 and TRBJ2-5; D may be TRBD2 (5 bases). Per the germline V gene, CDR1 is SGHRS and CDR2 is YFSETQ. Trimming stripped 0 bases from V and 3 bases from J, with 12 bases between. This CDR3 region has 15 residues. The CDR3 coding sequence is TGCGCCAGCAGCTTGGATCGCGGGCTTGAAGAGACCCAGTACTTC. Protein: CASSLDRGLEETQYF.

The genes are TRBV29-1 and TRBJ2-5, with 7 bases fitting TRBD1. There are 13 residues in the CDR3. Per the germline V gene, CDR1 is SQVTM and CDR2 is ANQGSEA. DNA of the CDR3: TGCGGATTAACGGACAGGCACCAAGAGACCCAGTACTTC. The encoded protein is CGLTDRHQETQYF.

This clone was counted a single time. The chain recombines TRBV30 with TRBJ2-2; D gene uncertain. Germline values: CDR1 GTSNPN, CDR2 SVGIG (reference sequence). The CDR3 extends over 11 amino acids. Between the trimmed V and J ends, which lost 0 bases and 7 bases, there was a span of 3 bases. CDR3 in DNA: TGTGCCTGGAGTGTCGTCGGGGAGCTGTTTTTT. It is translated as CAWSVVGELFF.

J is TRBJ2-3 and V is TRBV3-1 (or the pseudogene TRBV3-2); TRBD1 is a possible D gene (6 bases). Trimming removed 5 bases from V and 4 bases from J, with 16 bases in between. The CDR3 is 15 amino acids. Germline values: CDR1 LGHDT, CDR2 YNNKEL (reference sequence). The CDR3 region is CASSTRQVGPDTQYF. CDR3 bases: TGTGCCAGCAGCACGCGACAGGTGGGGCCAGATACGCAGTATTTT.

The chain employs TRBV5-1 and TRBJ1-3; D may be TRBD1 (6 bases). The CDR3 extends over 14 amino acids. Germline values: CDR1 SGHRS, CDR2 YFSETQ. V lost 3 bases and J lost 7, with 14 bases in between. In nucleotides, the CDR3 is TGCGCCAGCAGCTCGGACAGACCCCCGAACACCATATATTTT. Translated, it gives CASSSDRPPNTIYF.

V gene TRBV30 combines with J gene TRBJ2-3; 10 nucleotides line up with TRBD2. Germline CDR1 is GTSNPN and CDR2 is SVGIG (reference sequence). The CDR3 runs to 16 residues. V gave up 4 bases and J gave up 0 bases; unmatched junction bases: 7. Here the CDR3 DNA reads TGTGCCTGGAAGAGACTAGCGGGTGTTAGCACAGATACGCAGTATTTT. It yields the protein CAWKRLAGVSTDTQYF.

This clone turned up a few times. The V and J genes are TRBV27 and TRBJ2-7; TRBD1 might be the D (5 bases). V lost 2 bases and J lost 3, with 11 bases in between. Looked up from germline, CDR1 is MNHEY and CDR2 is SMNVEV (reference sequence). This CDR3 has 14 amino acids. CDR3 nucleotide sequence: TGTGCCAGCAGTTTAATTTCAGGGATCTACGAGCAGTACTTC. Protein product: CASSLISGIYEQYF.

The J gene is TRBJ1-2, the V gene TRBV28; 7 bases align to TRBD1. Looked up from germline, CDR1 is MDHEN and CDR2 is SYDVKM. J was trimmed by 2 bases and V by 6 bases; bases with no gene match: 21. The length of the CDR3 is 19 residues. The CDR3 loop reads CASSSRVRDRKLRNYGYTF. CDR3 DNA sequence: TGTGCCAGCAGCTCTCGAGTCCGGGACAGAAAACTGAGAAACTATGGCTACACCTTC.